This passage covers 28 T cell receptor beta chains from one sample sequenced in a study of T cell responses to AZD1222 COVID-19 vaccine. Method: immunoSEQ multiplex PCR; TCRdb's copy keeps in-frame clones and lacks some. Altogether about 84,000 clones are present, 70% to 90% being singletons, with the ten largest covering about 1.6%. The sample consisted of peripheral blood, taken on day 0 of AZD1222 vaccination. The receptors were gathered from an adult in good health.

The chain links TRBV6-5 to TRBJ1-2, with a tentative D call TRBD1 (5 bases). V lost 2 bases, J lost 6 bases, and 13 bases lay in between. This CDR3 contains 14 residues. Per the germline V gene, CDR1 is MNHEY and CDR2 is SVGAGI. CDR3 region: CASSYQRTGDGYTF. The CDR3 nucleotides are TGTGCCAGCAGTTACCAGCGCACGGGGGATGGCTACACCTTC.

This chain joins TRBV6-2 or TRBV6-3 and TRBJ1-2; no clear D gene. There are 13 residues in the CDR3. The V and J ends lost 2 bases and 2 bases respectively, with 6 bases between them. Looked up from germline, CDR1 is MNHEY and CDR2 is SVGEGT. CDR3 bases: TGTGCCAGCAGTTACGGACTCAACTATGGCTACACCTTC. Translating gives CASSYGLNYGYTF.

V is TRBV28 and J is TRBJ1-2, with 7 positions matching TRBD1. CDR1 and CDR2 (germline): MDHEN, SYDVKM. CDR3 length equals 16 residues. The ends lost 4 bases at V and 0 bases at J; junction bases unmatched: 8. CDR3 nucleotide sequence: TGTGCCAGCAGTTCAACAGGGGTGGAGGCTAACTATGGCTACACCTTC. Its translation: CASSSTGVEANYGYTF.

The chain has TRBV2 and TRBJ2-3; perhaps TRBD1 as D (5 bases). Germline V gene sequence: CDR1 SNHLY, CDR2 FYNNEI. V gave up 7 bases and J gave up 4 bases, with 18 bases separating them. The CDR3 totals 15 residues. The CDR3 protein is CASKDQGLGSDTQYF. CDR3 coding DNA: TGTGCCAGCAAAGATCAGGGCCTAGGGTCAGATACGCAGTATTTT.

CDR3 coding DNA: TGTGCCAGCAGTTCACAAGCTTCAAGCACAGATACGCAGTATTTT. This sequence encodes CASSSQASSTDTQYF. The chain employs TRBV5-4 and TRBJ2-3; D not certain. CDR3 length: 15 residues. Germline V CDR1 and CDR2: SGHNT, YYREEE (reference sequence). Trimming removed 5 bases at V and 0 bases at J, with 13 bases between.

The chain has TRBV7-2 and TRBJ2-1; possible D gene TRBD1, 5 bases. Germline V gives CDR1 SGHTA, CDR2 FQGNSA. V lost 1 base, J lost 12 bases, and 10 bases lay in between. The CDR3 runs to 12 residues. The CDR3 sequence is CASSLGGRGQFF. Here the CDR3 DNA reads TGTGCCAGCAGCTTAGGCGGTAGGGGGCAGTTCTTC.

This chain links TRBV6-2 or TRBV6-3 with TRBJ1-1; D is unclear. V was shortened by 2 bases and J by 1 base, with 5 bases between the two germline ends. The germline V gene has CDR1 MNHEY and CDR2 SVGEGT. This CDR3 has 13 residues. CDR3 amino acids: CASSYKRNTEAFF. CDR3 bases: TGTGCCAGCAGTTACAAGAGGAACACTGAAGCTTTCTTT.

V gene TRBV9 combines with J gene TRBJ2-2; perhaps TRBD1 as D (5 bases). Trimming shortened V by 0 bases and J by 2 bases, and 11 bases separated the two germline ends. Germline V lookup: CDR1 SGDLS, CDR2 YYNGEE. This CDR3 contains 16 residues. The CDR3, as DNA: TGTGCCAGCAGCGTAGGACCCCAGGGAAACACCGGGGAGCTGTTTTTT. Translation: CASSVGPQGNTGELFF.

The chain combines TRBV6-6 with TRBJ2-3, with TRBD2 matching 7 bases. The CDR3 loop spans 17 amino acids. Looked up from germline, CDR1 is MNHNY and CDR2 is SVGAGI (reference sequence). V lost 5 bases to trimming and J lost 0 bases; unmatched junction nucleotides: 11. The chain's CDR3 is CASSPPPASGSTDTQYF. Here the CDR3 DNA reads TGTGCCAGCAGTCCCCCACCCGCTAGCGGAAGCACAGATACGCAGTATTTT.

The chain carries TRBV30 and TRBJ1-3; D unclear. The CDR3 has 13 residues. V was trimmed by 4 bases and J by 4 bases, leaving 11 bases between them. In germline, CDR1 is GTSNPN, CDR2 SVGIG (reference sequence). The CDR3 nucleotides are TGTGCCTGGAACTGGGTCACGGGAAACACCATATATTTT. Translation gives CAWNWVTGNTIYF. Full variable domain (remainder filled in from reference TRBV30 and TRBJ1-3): SQTIHQWPATLVQPVGSPLSLECTVEGTSNPNLYWYRQAAGRGLQLLFYSVGIGQISSEVPQNLSASRPQDRQFILSSKKLLLSDSGFYLCAWNWVTGNTIYFGEGSWLTVV.

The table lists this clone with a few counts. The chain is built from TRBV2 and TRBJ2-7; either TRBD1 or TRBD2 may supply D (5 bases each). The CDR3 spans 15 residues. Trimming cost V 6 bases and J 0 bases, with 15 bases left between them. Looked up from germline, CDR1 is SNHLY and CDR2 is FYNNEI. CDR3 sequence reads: CASRAPGDPSYEQYF. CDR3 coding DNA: TGTGCCAGCAGAGCCCCCGGGGACCCCTCCTACGAGCAGTACTTC.

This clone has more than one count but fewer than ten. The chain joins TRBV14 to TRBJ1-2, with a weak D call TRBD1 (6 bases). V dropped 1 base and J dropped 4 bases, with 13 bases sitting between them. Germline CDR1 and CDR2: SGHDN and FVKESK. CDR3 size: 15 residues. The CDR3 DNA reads TGTGCCAGCAGCCAAGGCCAGGGGCTTACCTATGGCTACACCTTC. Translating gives CASSQGQGLTYGYTF. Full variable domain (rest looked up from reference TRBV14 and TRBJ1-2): EAGVTQFPSHSVIEKGQTVTLRCDPISGHDNLYWYRRVMGKEIKFLLHFVKESKQDESGMPNNRFLAERTGGTYSTLKVQPAELEDSGVYFCASSQGQGLTYGYTFGSGTRLTVV.

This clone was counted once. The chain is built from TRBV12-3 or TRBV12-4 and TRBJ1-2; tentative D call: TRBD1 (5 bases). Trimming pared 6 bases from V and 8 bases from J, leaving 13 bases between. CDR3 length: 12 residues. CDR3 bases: TGTGCCAGCAGCAGGGCCCGTAGGGGCTACACCTTC. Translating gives CASSRARRGYTF.

Written as DNA, the CDR3 is TGCGCCAGCAGCGGGGGGACGAGGGCCGGGGAGCTGTTTTTT. This encodes CASSGGTRAGELFF. V gene TRBV5-1 combines with J gene TRBJ2-2; D may be TRBD2 (6 bases). Looked up from germline, CDR1 is SGHRS and CDR2 is YFSETQ. The CDR3 runs to 14 residues. V was clipped by 4 bases and J by 6 bases, with 13 bases between them.

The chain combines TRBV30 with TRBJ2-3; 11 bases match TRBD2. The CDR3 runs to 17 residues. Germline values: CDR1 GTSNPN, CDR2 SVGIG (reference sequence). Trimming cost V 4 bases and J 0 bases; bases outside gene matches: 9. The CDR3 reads CAWTQRLAGISTDTQYF. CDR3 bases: TGTGCCTGGACTCAAAGACTAGCGGGGATCAGCACAGATACGCAGTATTTT.

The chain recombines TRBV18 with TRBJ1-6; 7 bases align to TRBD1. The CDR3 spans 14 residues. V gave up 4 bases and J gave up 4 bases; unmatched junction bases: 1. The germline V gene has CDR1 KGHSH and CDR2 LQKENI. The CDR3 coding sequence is TGTGCCAGCTCACGGGACAGTTATAATTCACCCCTCCACTTT. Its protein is CASSRDSYNSPLHF.

The CDR3 DNA sequence: TGTGCCAGCGGGAGACAGCTGAACACTGAAGCTTTCTTT. This sequence encodes CASGRQLNTEAFF. V and J are TRBV6-5 and TRBJ1-1, with a weak D call TRBD1 (5 bases). This CDR3 has 13 residues. Germline V gives CDR1 MNHEY, CDR2 SVGAGI. The V gene lost 8 bases and the J gene lost 0 bases, with 10 bases spanning the gap.

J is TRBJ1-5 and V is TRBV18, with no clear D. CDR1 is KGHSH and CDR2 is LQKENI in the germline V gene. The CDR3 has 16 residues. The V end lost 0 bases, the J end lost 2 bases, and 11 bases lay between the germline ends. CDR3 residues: CASSPPVVRGNQPQHF. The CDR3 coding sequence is TGTGCCAGCTCACCACCGGTCGTAAGGGGCAATCAGCCCCAGCATTTT.

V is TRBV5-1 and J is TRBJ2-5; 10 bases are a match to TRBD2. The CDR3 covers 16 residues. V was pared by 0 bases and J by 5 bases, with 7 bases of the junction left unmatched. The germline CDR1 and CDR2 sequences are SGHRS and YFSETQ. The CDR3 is CASSLGSSGSRETQYF. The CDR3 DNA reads TGCGCCAGCAGCTTGGGATCTAGCGGGAGTAGGGAGACCCAGTACTTC.

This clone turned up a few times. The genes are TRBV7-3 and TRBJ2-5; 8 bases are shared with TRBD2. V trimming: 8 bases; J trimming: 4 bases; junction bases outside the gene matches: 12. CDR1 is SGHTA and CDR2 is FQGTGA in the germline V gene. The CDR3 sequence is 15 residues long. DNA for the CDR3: TGTGCCAGCGCCTGGAACGGGCTAGCGGGAGAGACCCAGTACTTC. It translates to CASAWNGLAGETQYF.

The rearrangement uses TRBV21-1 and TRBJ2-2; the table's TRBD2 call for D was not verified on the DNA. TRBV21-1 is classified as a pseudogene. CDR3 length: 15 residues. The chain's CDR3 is CASSKEESATGELFF. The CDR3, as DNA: TGTGCCAGCAGCAAAGAGGAGAGCGCAACCGGGGAGCTGTTTTTT.

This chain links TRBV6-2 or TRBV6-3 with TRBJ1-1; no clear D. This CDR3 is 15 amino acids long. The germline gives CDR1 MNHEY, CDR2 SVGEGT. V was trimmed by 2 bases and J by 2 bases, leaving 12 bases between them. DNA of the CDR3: TGTGCCAGCAGTTACGGTGGGGTTCCCAACACTGAAGCTTTCTTT. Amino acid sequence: CASSYGGVPNTEAFF.

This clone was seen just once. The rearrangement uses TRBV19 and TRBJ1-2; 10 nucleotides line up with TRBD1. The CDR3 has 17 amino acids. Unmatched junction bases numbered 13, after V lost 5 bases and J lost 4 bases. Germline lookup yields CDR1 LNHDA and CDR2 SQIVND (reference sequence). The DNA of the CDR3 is TGTGCCAGTAGTCCCCGACAGGGGGCGCTGGGTGGCTATGGCTACACCTTC. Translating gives CASSPRQGALGGYGYTF. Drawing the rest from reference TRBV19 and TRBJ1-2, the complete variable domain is DGGITQSPKYLFRKEGQNVTLSCEQNLNHDAMYWYRQDPGQGLRLIYYSQIVNDFQKGDIAEGYSVSREKKESFPLTVTSAQKNPTAFYLCASSPRQGALGGYGYTFGSGTRLTVV.

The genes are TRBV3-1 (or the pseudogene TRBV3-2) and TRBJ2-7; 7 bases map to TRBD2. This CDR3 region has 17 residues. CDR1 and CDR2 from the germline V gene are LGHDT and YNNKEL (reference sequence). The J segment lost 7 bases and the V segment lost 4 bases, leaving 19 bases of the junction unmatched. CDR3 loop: CASSPPGGGRSQREQYF. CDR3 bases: TGTGCCAGCAGCCCCCCGGGAGGCGGGAGATCCCAACGTGAGCAGTACTTC.

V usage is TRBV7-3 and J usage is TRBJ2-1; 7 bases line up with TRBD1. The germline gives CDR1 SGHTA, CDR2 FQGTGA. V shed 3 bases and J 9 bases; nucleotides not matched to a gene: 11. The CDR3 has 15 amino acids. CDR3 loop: CASSFRTGPELEQFF. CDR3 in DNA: TGTGCCAGCAGCTTCCGGACAGGTCCCGAACTTGAGCAGTTCTTC.

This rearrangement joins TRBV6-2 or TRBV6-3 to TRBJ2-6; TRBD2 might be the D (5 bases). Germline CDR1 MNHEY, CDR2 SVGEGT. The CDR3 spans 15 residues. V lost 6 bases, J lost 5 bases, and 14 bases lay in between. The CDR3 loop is CASSLRGTWANVLTF. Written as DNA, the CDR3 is TGTGCCAGCAGCCTACGGGGTACGTGGGCCAACGTCCTGACTTTC.

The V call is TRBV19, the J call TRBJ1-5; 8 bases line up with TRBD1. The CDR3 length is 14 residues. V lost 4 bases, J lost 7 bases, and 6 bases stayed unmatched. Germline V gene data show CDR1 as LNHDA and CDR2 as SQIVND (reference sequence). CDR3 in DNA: TGTGCCAGTAGTAGCGGACAGGGATACCAGCCCCAGCATTTT. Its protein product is CASSSGQGYQPQHF.

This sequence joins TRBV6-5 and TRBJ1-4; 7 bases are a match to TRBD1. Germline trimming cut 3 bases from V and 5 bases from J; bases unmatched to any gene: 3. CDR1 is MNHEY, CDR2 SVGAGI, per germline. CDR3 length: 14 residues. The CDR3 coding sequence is TGTGCCAGCAGTTATGACAGGGTCAATGAAAAACTGTTTTTT. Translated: CASSYDRVNEKLFF.